Presented here are 19 T cell receptor beta chains from one specimen sequenced in a study of CDR3 diversity in severe acne (dated by TCRdb to between 2018 and 2021). Libraries were constructed by PCR. The sequencing machine was an Illumina HiSeq 2000. TCRdb cleaned the public reads at Q25 with fastp, built clones with MiXCR and kept in-frame beta chains. Each CDR3 protein gets just one entry, which takes the most common genes and DNA from the rows behind it. For this sample there are more than 85,000 distinct CDR3 sequences; around 54% appear just once. Approximately 10% of the sample goes to the ten largest clones. Material: blood. The receptors here all came from a male donor with severe acne vulgaris.

Comment on this clonotype: One junction end disagrees with the germline gene, perhaps due to a read error. V gene TRBV27 combines with J gene TRBJ1-6; the D is unclear. CDR3 length equals 13 residues. The germline V gene has CDR1 MNHEY and CDR2 SMNVEV (reference sequence). The CDR3 is CASSLGYNSPLHF. The CDR3 DNA sequence: TGTGCCAGCAGTTTAGGTTATAATTCACCCCTCCACTTC.

The V gene is TRBV7-2, the J gene TRBJ2-7; TRBD2 agrees at 9 bases. From germline, CDR1 is SGHTA and CDR2 FQGNSA. The CDR3 length is 15 residues. V shed 1 base, J shed 2 bases, and the junction held 3 bases outside the gene matches. CDR3 residues: CASSLVTSGAYEQYF. The DNA for the CDR3 is TGTGCCAGCAGCTTAGTGACTAGCGGTGCCTACGAGCAGTACTTC. Using reference TRBV7-2 and TRBJ2-7 for the parts outside the CDR3, the full variable domain is GAGVSQSPSNKVTEKGKDVELRCDPISGHTALYWYRQSLGQGLEFLIYFQGNSAPDKSGLPSDRFSAERTGGSVSTLTIQRTQQEDSAVYLCASSLVTSGAYEQYFGPGTRLTVT.

The J gene is TRBJ2-7, the V gene TRBV7-9; D may be TRBD1 (5 bases). V was clipped by 5 bases and J by 7 bases, with 9 bases between them. The CDR3 loop spans 11 amino acids. The germline gives CDR1 SEHNR, CDR2 FQNEAQ (reference sequence). In DNA, the CDR3 is TGTGCCAGCAGCACGAACAGGGAGCAGTACTTC. It is translated as CASSTNREQYF.

The chain has TRBV5-1 and TRBJ1-5; 9 nucleotides align to TRBD1. In germline, CDR1 is SGHRS, CDR2 YFSETQ. Losses at the gene ends were 4 bases for V and 7 bases for J; bases not matched to a gene: 9. The CDR3 loop spans 15 amino acids. Written as DNA, the CDR3 is TGCGCCAGCAGCCCCGAAGGGACAGGGAGCCAGCCCCAGCATTTT. Its protein is CASSPEGTGSQPQHF. The variable domain in full, with the rest retrieved from reference TRBV5-1 and TRBJ1-5, is KAGVTQTPRYLIKTRGQQVTLSCSPISGHRSVSWYQQTPGQGLQFLFEYFSETQRNKGNFPGRFSGRQFSNSRSEMNVSTLELGDSALYLCASSPEGTGSQPQHFGDGTRLSIL.

The gene calls are TRBV29-1 and TRBJ2-6; 9 nucleotides line up with TRBD1. This CDR3 contains 15 residues. The V and J ends lost 6 bases and 0 bases, in that order; junction bases with no gene match: 3. Germline V gives CDR1 SQVTM, CDR2 ANQGSEA. The CDR3 DNA is TGCAGCGTGACAGGGGGTGTCTCTGGGGCCAACGTCCTGACTTTC. Protein product: CSVTGGVSGANVLTF. The whole variable domain, remainder taken from reference TRBV29-1 and TRBJ2-6, is SAVISQKPSRDICQRGTSLTIQCQVDSQVTMMFWYRQQPGQSLTLIATANQGSEATYESGFVIDKFPISRPNLTFSTLTVSNMSPEDSSIYLCSVTGGVSGANVLTFGAGSRLTVL.

The V call is TRBV2, the J call TRBJ1-2, with 8 bases aligning to TRBD1. CDR1 is SNHLY and CDR2 is FYNNEI in the germline V gene. This CDR3 has 14 residues. Germline trimming cut 7 bases from V and 6 bases from J; bases unmatched to any gene: 10. The CDR3 sequence: CASMIVGTGDGYTF. CDR3 sequence (DNA): TGTGCCAGCATGATCGTGGGGACAGGTGATGGCTACACCTTC.

This clonotype was seen only a few times. The J gene is TRBJ2-7, the V gene TRBV10-3; possible D gene TRBD2, 6 bases. V was shortened by 6 bases and J by 1 base, with 10 bases between the two germline ends. This CDR3 comprises 13 residues. The germline CDR1 and CDR2 sequences are ENHRY and SYGVKD. The CDR3 reads CAIREGRSYEQYF. DNA for the CDR3: TGTGCCATCAGGGAGGGGCGGTCCTACGAGCAGTACTTC.

This clonotype was observed once. The chain uses TRBV20-1 and TRBJ1-2, with TRBD1 matching over 8 bases. From germline, CDR1 is DFQATT and CDR2 SNEGSKA (reference sequence). V lost 5 bases to trimming and J lost 8 bases; unmatched junction nucleotides: 7. The CDR3 has 12 residues. In DNA, the CDR3 is TGCAGTGCTCCGGACAGGGTGAGGGGCTACACCTTC. This translates into CSAPDRVRGYTF.

The CDR3: CASSEGARAYEQYF. The DNA for the CDR3 is TGTGCCAGCAGTGAAGGAGCCAGAGCCTACGAGCAGTACTTC. The rearrangement joins TRBV7-8 to TRBJ2-7; D gene uncertain. This CDR3 is built from 14 residues. The ends were cut back, 6 bases at V and 2 bases at J, with 14 bases in the middle. The germline gives CDR1 SGHVS, CDR2 FQNEAQ.

The table lists this clonotype with a count of one. The CDR3 is CASSLGFGTSGRGVNEQFF. CDR3 DNA: TGTGCCAGCAGCTTAGGCTTTGGGACTAGCGGGAGAGGGGTAAATGAGCAGTTCTTC. V usage is TRBV7-2 and J usage is TRBJ2-1; 14 bases map to TRBD2. Per germline, CDR1 SGHTA and CDR2 FQGNSA. Trimming cost V 1 base and J 7 bases; bases outside gene matches: 12. CDR3 length: 19 amino acids.

This clonotype was detected many times. The chain uses TRBV20-1 and TRBJ2-5; TRBD2 agrees at 9 bases. CDR3 length: 16 amino acids. The V gene's germline CDR1 is DFQATT and CDR2 SNEGSKA (reference sequence). Losses at the gene ends were 1 base for V and 5 bases for J; bases not matched to a gene: 11. Here the CDR3 DNA reads TGCAGTGCTAGAGTCCTGCTAGCGGGATCGTGGGAGACCCAGTACTTC. It specifies CSARVLLAGSWETQYF.

Details on this clonotype: Sequence at one end of the junction differs from germline and may be a read error. The gene calls are TRBV10-3 and TRBJ2-3; perhaps TRBD1 as D (5 bases). The CDR3 loop spans 15 amino acids. Germline loops: CDR1 ENHRY, CDR2 SYGVKD. CDR3 in amino acids: CASSFGAANTDTQYF. CDR3 DNA: TGTGCCAGCAGTTTTGGGGCAGCCAACACAGATACGCAGTATTTT.

The table lists this clonotype with a few counts. The rearrangement uses TRBV19 and TRBJ1-3; 8 nucleotides match TRBD1. The junction had 3 bases not matched to a gene; V was cut back by 4 bases and J by 1 base. CDR3 length equals 15 residues. Germline V gene data show CDR1 as LNHDA and CDR2 as SQIVND (reference sequence). CDR3 in DNA: TGTGCCAGTAGTACCCAGGGGGCATCTGGAAACACCATATATTTT. As protein: CASSTQGASGNTIYF.

Note on this clonotype: No DNA is shown, since the ends of the CDR3 on it are uncertain; the CDR3 is the one TCRdb lists. J is TRBJ2-2 and V is TRBV7-6; TRBD1 is the table's D call and was not checked against the DNA. A total of 23 residues make up the CDR3, ends included. Germline V lookup: CDR1 SGHVS, CDR2 FNYEAQ. CDR3 protein: CASSLSGSPYEQYFGPGAGELFF.

Note on this clonotype: This clone may be a read error of a much larger clone one base away. The rearrangement links TRBV2 to TRBJ1-1; a possible D gene is TRBD1 (5 bases). This CDR3 is built from 17 residues. Per germline, CDR1 SNHLY and CDR2 FYNNEI. V lost 3 bases to trimming and J lost 3 bases, with 20 bases between them. DNA of the CDR3: TGTGCCAGCAGTGAGGGCGGTCCGTGGACAAGAGACACTGAAGCTTTCTTT. Amino acids: CASSEGGPWTRDTEAFF.

This clonotype showed up just a few times. The chain is built from TRBV5-1 and TRBJ1-1; D is ambiguous. Looked up from germline, CDR1 is SGHRS and CDR2 is YFSETQ. CDR3 length: 16 residues. Trimming shortened V by 2 bases and J by 2 bases, and 16 bases separated the two germline ends. DNA of the CDR3: TGCGCCAGCAGCTTTCCGGGCCATATGAGAAACACTGAAGCTTTCTTT. Protein: CASSFPGHMRNTEAFF.

This clonotype appeared a single time. The chain employs TRBV29-1 and TRBJ2-5; D remains unclear. This CDR3 has 13 amino acids. Trimming stripped 8 bases from V and 9 bases from J, with 22 bases between. The V gene's germline CDR1 is SQVTM and CDR2 ANQGSEA. CDR3 amino acids: CSIADVGYQPQYF. As DNA, the CDR3 is TGCAGCATTGCGGACGTGGGATATCAGCCCCAGTACTTC.

The rearrangement uses TRBV10-1 and TRBJ2-3; D is tentatively TRBD1 or TRBD2 (5 bases each). Trimming took off 4 bases at V and 0 bases at J, with 11 bases between the two ends. CDR1 is WNHNN, CDR2 SYGVQD, per germline (reference sequence). The CDR3 totals 15 residues. The CDR3 loop is CASSGGTRSTDTQYF. Here the CDR3 DNA reads TGCGCCAGCAGTGGGGGGACCAGGAGCACAGATACGCAGTATTTT.

On this clonotype: No conserved phenylalanine or tryptophan ends this CDR3, so it is likely a read error. The V call is TRBV11-2, the J call TRBJ1-1; unclear D gene. The V gene lost 5 bases and the J gene lost 7 bases, with 11 bases spanning the gap. Germline loops: CDR1 SGHAT, CDR2 FQNNGV. This CDR3 has 12 residues. The CDR3 sequence is CASSPPRREAFL. For the CDR3, the DNA is TGTGCCAGCAGCCCCCCCCGGCGTGAAGCTTTCCTT.